These 15 T cell receptor beta chains were all obtained from the same sample, sequenced in a study of beta chain features in type 1 diabetes. Expressed TCRB transcripts were sequenced because the isolated RNA had all been reverse transcribed beforehand. The protocol was immunoSEQ multiplex PCR, while the TCRdb copy is restricted to in-frame clones and leaves out a portion. The sample consists of 680,000 or so clones, around 15% of them appearing once. Sequencing was carried out using naive CD4+ T cells from blood. The receptors derive from a man aged 18 to 30 in good health.

The V call is TRBV28, the J call TRBJ2-7; D possibly corresponds to TRBD2 (7 bases). The germline V and J ends were trimmed by 4 bases and 0 bases, with 16 bases remaining between them. The CDR3 has 16 residues. In germline, CDR1 is MDHEN, CDR2 SYDVKM. The CDR3 sequence: CASSWVIGGPSYEQYF. CDR3 coding DNA: TGTGCCAGCAGTTGGGTCATCGGGGGGCCCTCCTACGAGCAGTACTTC.

The CDR3 DNA is TGTGCCAGCAGTGTCCCAGCGGGGGGGCAAGAGACCCAGTACTTC. This sequence encodes CASSVPAGGQETQYF. V usage is TRBV28 and J usage is TRBJ2-5; TRBD2 aligns across 10 bases. Germline trimming cut 5 bases from V and 2 bases from J; bases unmatched to any gene: 5. Germline CDR1 reads MDHEN; CDR2 reads SYDVKM. The CDR3 sequence is 15 residues long.

The J gene is TRBJ2-5, the V gene TRBV5-1; possibly TRBD2 for D (6 bases). The CDR3 is made up of 13 amino acids. Germline CDR1 SGHRS, CDR2 YFSETQ. The V gene lost 6 bases and the J gene lost 5 bases, with 14 bases spanning the gap. CDR3 nucleotides: TGCGCCAGCACCCTGGGGCTAGCGGAGACCCAGTACTTC. It is translated as CASTLGLAETQYF.

This sequence joins TRBV7-6 and TRBJ2-5; D remains ambiguous. Germline V gene sequence: CDR1 SGHVS, CDR2 FNYEAQ. Trimming shortened V by 0 bases and J by 1 base, and 9 bases separated the two germline ends. The CDR3 has 15 residues. In nucleotides, the CDR3 is TGTGCCAGCAGCTTAGCGCTGGGCGGCCAAGAGACCCAGTACTTC. It encodes CASSLALGGQETQYF.

V gene TRBV5-1 combines with J gene TRBJ2-1; 12 bases fit TRBD2. Trimming at V came to 1 base and at J to 1 base, leaving 3 bases not matched to a gene. The CDR3 covers 17 residues. Germline CDR1 is SGHRS and CDR2 is YFSETQ. The chain's CDR3 is CASSLLAGGQSYNEQFF. The CDR3 nucleotides read TGCGCCAGCAGCTTGCTAGCGGGAGGGCAGTCCTACAATGAGCAGTTCTTC.

This clone showed up just a few times. Its ends do not fully match the called genes, so a read error is possible. The same CDR3 can be traced to other DNA sequences in this sample. CDR3 region: CASSFGENTGELFF. CDR3 DNA: TGTGCTAGCAGCTTTGGCGAGAACACCGGGGAGCTGTTTTTT. This chain links TRBV7-7 with TRBJ2-2; D is unclear. Germline CDR1 and CDR2: SSHAT and FNYEAQ (reference sequence). This CDR3 is built from 14 residues.

The rearrangement uses TRBV4-3 and TRBJ2-5; D possibly corresponds to TRBD1 (5 bases). Trimming took 3 bases from V and 2 from J, leaving 16 bases between them. Germline V gene data show CDR1 as LGHNA and CDR2 as YSLEER. CDR3 size: 16 residues. The CDR3 is CASSQAGQPFQETQYF. The DNA for the CDR3 is TGCGCCAGCAGCCAGGCAGGGCAACCGTTTCAAGAGACCCAGTACTTC.

This clone came up a few times. The rearrangement uses TRBV7-2 and TRBJ2-7; 8 bases fit TRBD2. Germline values: CDR1 SGHTA, CDR2 FQGNSA. The CDR3 runs to 15 residues. Trimming took 6 bases from V and 4 from J; bases not matched to a gene: 11. CDR3 bases: TGTGCCAGCAGAACAGGGCGAGGACTAGCTTACGAGCAGTACTTC. Protein: CASRTGRGLAYEQYF.

This clone was counted a few times. The V call is TRBV29-1, the J call TRBJ1-2, with D uncertain. The V gene lost 2 bases and the J gene lost 6 bases, with 16 bases spanning the gap. This CDR3 has 14 amino acids. The V gene's germline CDR1 is SQVTM and CDR2 ANQGSEA. The DNA of the CDR3 is TGCAGCGTTGAACTAAGGACCGAGTACAATGGCTACACCTTC. Residues: CSVELRTEYNGYTF.

CDR3: CASSPGTANSYEQYF. The CDR3 nucleotides are TGTGCCAGCAGTCCCGGGACGGCCAACTCCTACGAGCAGTACTTC. The chain links TRBV28 to TRBJ2-7; tentatively, D is TRBD1 or TRBD2 (5 bases each). Looked up from germline, CDR1 is MDHEN and CDR2 is SYDVKM. Deletions cut 5 bases from V and 0 bases from J, with 14 bases between. The CDR3 loop spans 15 amino acids.

This clone has more than one count but fewer than ten. This rearrangement joins TRBV11-1 to TRBJ2-3; 9 nucleotides align to TRBD1. This CDR3 has 16 residues. Germline-derived CDR1 and CDR2 are SGHAT and FQDESV (reference sequence). The V gene end was trimmed by 8 bases and the J gene end by 4 bases; junction bases not matched to a gene: 13. The CDR3 region has the DNA TGTGCCAGCTCTCAAGCGGGACAGGGTCTTTCAGATACGCAGTATTTT. This encodes CASSQAGQGLSDTQYF.

The table lists this clone with many counts. V and J are TRBV18 and TRBJ2-7; 9 bases fit TRBD1. CDR1 is KGHSH and CDR2 is LQKENI in the germline V gene. The CDR3 contains 14 residues. J was trimmed by 6 bases and V by 5 bases; bases with no gene match: 8. CDR3 in DNA: TGTGCCAGCTCATCCTCGGGACAGGGTTTCGAGCAGTACTTC. This codes for CASSSSGQGFEQYF.

The chain has TRBV7-8 and TRBJ1-1; 10 positions match TRBD1. The V segment lost 4 bases and the J segment 1 base; nucleotides outside the gene matches: 3. CDR1 and CDR2 from the germline V gene are SGHVS and FQNEAQ. CDR3 length equals 15 residues. In nucleotides, the CDR3 is TGTGCCAGCAGCTCCCGGGACAGGGGGAACACTGAAGCTTTCTTT. This codes for CASSSRDRGNTEAFF.

Only a few counts were recorded for this clone. The chain combines TRBV28 with TRBJ2-7, with D possibly TRBD2 on 6 matching bases. Germline values: CDR1 MDHEN, CDR2 SYDVKM. This CDR3 has 14 amino acids. Trimming took 6 bases from V and 2 from J, leaving 14 bases between them. CDR3 loop: CASRLTSPTYEQYF. The CDR3 DNA sequence: TGTGCCAGCAGACTGACTAGTCCCACCTACGAGCAGTACTTC.

The rearrangement joins TRBV27 to TRBJ2-5, with 10 bases fitting TRBD2. V lost 6 bases and J lost 5; bases outside the gene matches: 9. The CDR3 consists of 15 residues. Germline V gene data show CDR1 as MNHEY and CDR2 as SMNVEV (reference sequence). Written as DNA, the CDR3 is TGTGCCAGCAGCCCAAGCGGGAGGGGACGGGAGACCCAGTACTTC. Its translation: CASSPSGRGRETQYF.